Listed here are 25 T cell receptor beta chains from one sample, sequenced in a study of blood T cell repertoires in COVID-19. TCRdb's table, derived via immunoSEQ multiplex PCR, lists solely in-frame clones and lacks some. Of about 31,000 clones detected, approximately 90% appear once; the ten largest clones hold approximately 15%. What was sequenced was peripheral blood. These receptors were collected from an elderly man with acute or convalescent COVID-19.

The chain couples TRBV28 to TRBJ2-7, with 9 bases aligning to TRBD1. With 8 bases clipped from V and 0 bases from J, the junction kept 2 bases outside the gene matches. CDR1 and CDR2 from the germline V gene are MDHEN and SYDVKM. The CDR3 consists of 13 residues. This CDR3 is CASQQGASYEQYF. The CDR3 DNA reads as TGTGCCAGCCAACAGGGGGCCTCCTACGAGCAGTACTTC.

The rearrangement uses TRBV5-1 and TRBJ2-3; D remains unclear. CDR1 and CDR2 from the germline V gene are SGHRS and YFSETQ. CDR3 length: 13 residues. V was pared by 4 bases and J by 4 bases, with 10 bases between. CDR3 coding DNA: TGCGCCAGCAGCCGTAGCCTAGCAGATACGCAGTATTTT. Translating gives CASSRSLADTQYF.

V is TRBV2 and J is TRBJ1-4; D might be TRBD1 (6 bases). CDR3 length: 14 residues. V lost 4 bases and J lost 5, with 11 bases in between. Germline CDR1 reads SNHLY; CDR2 reads FYNNEI. In nucleotides, the CDR3 is TGTGCCAGCAGTGTGGGACAAATGAATGAAAAACTGTTTTTT. Translation: CASSVGQMNEKLFF.

The rearrangement uses TRBV2 and TRBJ1-4; 7 positions match TRBD1. CDR1 SNHLY and CDR2 FYNNEI come from the germline V gene. J was trimmed by 4 bases and V by 7 bases; bases with no gene match: 3. The CDR3 is 13 amino acids. CDR3 in amino acids: CASTRGLNEKLFF. DNA for the CDR3: TGTGCCAGCACGAGGGGGCTTAATGAAAAACTGTTTTTT.

The chain links TRBV19 to TRBJ2-1; 9 bases fit TRBD2. The V segment lost 6 bases and the J segment 9 bases; nucleotides outside the gene matches: 12. This CDR3 has 15 residues. Germline CDR1 LNHDA, CDR2 SQIVND (reference sequence). The chain's CDR3 is CASSLAGGPSGEQFF. The CDR3 DNA is TGTGCCAGTAGCTTGGCGGGGGGGCCCTCGGGTGAGCAGTTCTTC.

This chain joins TRBV19 and TRBJ1-5; TRBD1 is a possible D gene (6 bases). The CDR3 is made up of 15 amino acids. Deletions cut 2 bases from V and 0 bases from J, with 8 bases between. Germline-derived CDR1 and CDR2 are LNHDA and SQIVND (reference sequence). The CDR3 bases are TGTGCCAGTAGTATAAGGGGGTATAGCAATCAGCCCCAGCATTTT. This codes for CASSIRGYSNQPQHF.

This clone showed up just once. This rearrangement joins TRBV7-9 to TRBJ1-2, with D hard to call. The CDR3 totals 13 residues. The germline CDR1 and CDR2 sequences are SEHNR and FQNEAQ (reference sequence). Trimming removed 5 bases at V and 8 bases at J, with 15 bases between. The DNA of the CDR3 is TGTGCCAGCAGCCCGGAGAGGGCGGGCGGCTACACCTTC. This encodes CASSPERAGGYTF. The complete variable domain, with remaining parts taken from reference TRBV7-9 and TRBJ1-2, reads DTGVSQNPRHKITKRGQNVTFRCDPISEHNRLYWYRQTLGQGPEFLTYFQNEAQLEKSRLLSDRFSAERPKGSFSTLEIQRTEQGDSAMYLCASSPERAGGYTFGSGTRLTVV.

The rearrangement links TRBV6-5 to TRBJ1-4; 8 bases map to TRBD1. Germline loops: CDR1 MNHEY, CDR2 SVGAGI. V was pared by 7 bases and J by 8 bases, with 6 bases of the junction left unmatched. The CDR3 runs 13 residues. The CDR3 loop is CASNGQGGEKLFF. DNA for the CDR3: TGTGCCAGCAACGGACAGGGAGGCGAAAAACTGTTTTTT.

V gene TRBV4-1 combines with J gene TRBJ2-1, with D possibly matching TRBD2 (5 bases). The CDR3 extends over 17 amino acids. V was trimmed by 0 bases and J by 0 bases, leaving 12 bases between them. Germline loops: CDR1 MGHRA, CDR2 YSYEKL. The CDR3 here is CASSQDPAGSSYNEQFF. The CDR3 region has the DNA TGCGCCAGCAGCCAAGATCCGGCGGGTAGCTCCTACAATGAGCAGTTCTTC.

The gene calls are TRBV7-2 and TRBJ1-4; 9 bases agree with TRBD1. V shed 5 bases, J shed 3 bases, and the junction held 4 bases outside the gene matches. There are 15 residues in the CDR3. In germline, CDR1 is SGHTA, CDR2 FQGNSA. CDR3 DNA sequence: TGTGCCAGCAGCGACCGGGACAGGGCTAATGAAAAACTGTTTTTT. Translating gives CASSDRDRANEKLFF.

CDR3 in DNA: TGTGCCAGCAGCTTCTCTACCTACGAGCAGTACTTC. It is translated as CASSFSTYEQYF. The chain joins TRBV5-4 to TRBJ2-7; D call uncertain. CDR1 is SGHNT and CDR2 is YYREEE in the germline V gene (reference sequence). The CDR3 consists of 12 residues. Between the trimmed V and J ends, which lost 2 bases and 2 bases, there was a span of 5 bases.

V usage is TRBV5-6 and J usage is TRBJ1-2; 10 nucleotides align to TRBD1. The CDR3 has 15 amino acids. The trim removed 4 bases at V and 1 base at J, leaving 4 bases unmatched. The germline CDR1 and CDR2 sequences are SGHDT and YYEEEE. Here the CDR3 DNA reads TGTGCCAGCAGCGCGACAGGGGGCCTTAACTATGGCTACACCTTC. Translated, it gives CASSATGGLNYGYTF.

The gene calls are TRBV19 and TRBJ2-3; 10 bases map to TRBD2. V shed 4 bases, J shed 4 bases, and the junction held 5 bases outside the gene matches. Germline loops: CDR1 LNHDA, CDR2 SQIVND (reference sequence). The CDR3 has 15 residues. CDR3 residues: CASSKKAGGPDTQYF. The CDR3, as DNA: TGTGCCAGTAGTAAGAAAGCGGGGGGGCCAGATACGCAGTATTTT.

The chain has TRBV5-1 and TRBJ1-4; D possibly corresponds to TRBD1 (5 bases). The ends were cut back, 2 bases at V and 2 bases at J, with 13 bases in the middle. CDR3 length: 16 residues. From germline, CDR1 is SGHRS and CDR2 YFSETQ. CDR3 in amino acids: CASSLLQGGTNEKLFF. Here the CDR3 DNA reads TGCGCCAGCAGCTTATTGCAGGGTGGGACTAATGAAAAACTGTTTTTT.

This chain connects TRBV15 to TRBJ2-5, with 11 bases identical to TRBD1. V lost 3 bases and J lost 4; bases outside the gene matches: 7. The CDR3 extends over 16 amino acids. Germline V gene sequence: CDR1 LNHNV, CDR2 YYDKDF (reference sequence). This CDR3 reads CATSRRTGGFGETQYF. CDR3 sequence (DNA): TGTGCCACCAGCAGGCGGACAGGGGGCTTTGGAGAGACCCAGTACTTC.

The V call is TRBV3-1 (or the pseudogene TRBV3-2), the J call TRBJ2-3, with 9 bases aligning to TRBD1. There are 17 residues in the CDR3. In germline, CDR1 is LGHDT, CDR2 YNNKEL (reference sequence). Trimming cost V 0 bases and J 3 bases; bases outside gene matches: 7. CDR3 sequence reads: CASSQDRTGGATDTQYF. The CDR3 DNA reads TGTGCCAGCAGCCAAGATCGTACAGGGGGCGCGACAGATACGCAGTATTTT.

This clone was counted only a few times. The gene calls are TRBV5-1 and TRBJ1-6; D gene unclear. Germline CDR1 and CDR2: SGHRS and YFSETQ. Trimming stripped 4 bases from V and 4 bases from J, with 12 bases between. This CDR3 is 15 amino acids long. The CDR3 DNA reads as TGCGCCAGCAGCACCGGACCGGGATATAATTCACCCCTCCACTTT. It translates to CASSTGPGYNSPLHF.

This chain connects TRBV3-1 (or the pseudogene TRBV3-2) to TRBJ1-4; D ambiguous. Germline CDR1 LGHDT, CDR2 YNNKEL (reference sequence). This CDR3 contains 12 residues. Trimming took off 4 bases at V and 8 bases at J, with 8 bases between the two ends. The CDR3 DNA reads TGTGCCAGCAGCCTGCGCCTGGAAAAACTGTTTTTT. As protein: CASSLRLEKLFF.

V usage is TRBV7-3 and J usage is TRBJ2-5; D is undetermined. In germline, CDR1 is SGHTA, CDR2 FQGTGA. This CDR3 spans 13 amino acids. The V gene lost 2 bases and the J gene lost 2 bases, with 6 bases spanning the gap. The CDR3 is CASSLSPQETQYF. CDR3 in DNA: TGTGCCAGCAGCTTATCCCCACAAGAGACCCAGTACTTC. Looking up the rest from reference TRBV7-3 and TRBJ2-5 gives the full variable domain: GAGVSQTPSNKVTEKGKYVELRCDPISGHTALYWYRQSLGQGPEFLIYFQGTGAADDSGLPNDRFFAVRPEGSVSTLKIQRTERGDSAVYLCASSLSPQETQYFGPGTRLLVL.

V usage is TRBV3-1 (or the pseudogene TRBV3-2) and J usage is TRBJ2-3, with 10 bases that match TRBD2. Germline lookup yields CDR1 LGHDT and CDR2 YNNKEL (reference sequence). The CDR3 extends over 17 amino acids. With V trimmed by 0 bases and J by 2 bases, 5 bases remained unmatched. The CDR3 DNA reads TGTGCCAGCAGCCAAGATCGAGCGGGGGGGATCACAGATACGCAGTATTTT. Protein: CASSQDRAGGITDTQYF.

The rearrangement links TRBV6-1 to TRBJ1-1; 7 nucleotides align to TRBD1. With V trimmed by 3 bases and J by 9 bases, 4 bases remained unmatched. The CDR3 sequence is 12 residues long. Germline-derived CDR1 and CDR2 are MNHNS and SASEGT. This CDR3 reads CASSDRQGQAFF. The CDR3 region has the DNA TGTGCCAGCAGTGATCGACAGGGCCAAGCTTTCTTT.

The chain couples TRBV5-5 to TRBJ2-7; maybe TRBD1 (6 bases). The CDR3 length is 15 residues. The V gene's germline CDR1 is SGHKS and CDR2 YYEKEE (reference sequence). Trimming cost V 0 bases and J 2 bases, with 12 bases left between them. CDR3 loop: CASSLAQGTPYEQYF. The CDR3, as DNA: TGTGCCAGCAGCTTGGCACAGGGTACCCCCTACGAGCAGTACTTC.

The rearrangement links TRBV12-3 or TRBV12-4 to TRBJ2-7; D perhaps matches TRBD1 (6 bases). V dropped 6 bases and J dropped 4 bases, with 13 bases sitting between them. The CDR3 totals 13 residues. CDR3: CASSRGRSYEQYF. The CDR3 coding sequence is TGTGCCAGCAGCAGGGGTAGAAGTTACGAGCAGTACTTC.

The chain joins TRBV27 to TRBJ1-2; 9 positions match TRBD1. With 6 bases clipped from V and 4 bases from J, the junction kept 6 bases outside the gene matches. The germline CDR1 and CDR2 sequences are MNHEY and SMNVEV (reference sequence). This CDR3 comprises 14 residues. The CDR3 DNA follows: TGTGCCAGCAGACCGACAGGGGGAGGCTATGGCTACACCTTC. Translation gives CASRPTGGGYGYTF.

The V gene is TRBV7-9, the J gene TRBJ2-1; 10 bases are shared with TRBD1. The V gene's germline CDR1 is SEHNR and CDR2 FQNEAQ (reference sequence). The trim removed 3 bases at V and 9 bases at J, leaving 8 bases unmatched. The CDR3 is 15 amino acids. CDR3 sequence: CASSLRQGANFEQFF. CDR3 DNA: TGTGCCAGCAGCTTGAGACAGGGGGCTAATTTTGAGCAGTTCTTC. The full variable domain, in which reference TRBV7-9 and TRBJ2-1 provide the parts outside the CDR3, is DTGVSQNPRHKITKRGQNVTFRCDPISEHNRLYWYRQTLGQGPEFLTYFQNEAQLEKSRLLSDRFSAERPKGSFSTLEIQRTEQGDSAMYLCASSLRQGANFEQFFGPGTRLTVL.